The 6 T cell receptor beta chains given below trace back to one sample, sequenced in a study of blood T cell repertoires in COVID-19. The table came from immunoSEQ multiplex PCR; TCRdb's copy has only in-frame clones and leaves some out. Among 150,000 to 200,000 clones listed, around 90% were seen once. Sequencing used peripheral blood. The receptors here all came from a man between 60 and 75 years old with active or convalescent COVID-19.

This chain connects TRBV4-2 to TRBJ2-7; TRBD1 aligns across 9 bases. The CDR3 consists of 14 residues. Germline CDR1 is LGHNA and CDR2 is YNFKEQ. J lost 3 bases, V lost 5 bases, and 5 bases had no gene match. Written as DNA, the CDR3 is TGTGCCAGCAGCGCGGGACAGGGAGACTACGAGCAGTACTTC. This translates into CASSAGQGDYEQYF.

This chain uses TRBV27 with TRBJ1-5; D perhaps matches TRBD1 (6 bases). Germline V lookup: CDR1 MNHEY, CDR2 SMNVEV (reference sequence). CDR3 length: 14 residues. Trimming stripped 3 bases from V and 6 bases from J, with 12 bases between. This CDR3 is CASSFRVDSQPQHF. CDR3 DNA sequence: TGTGCCAGCAGTTTCAGGGTGGACAGTCAGCCCCAGCATTTT.

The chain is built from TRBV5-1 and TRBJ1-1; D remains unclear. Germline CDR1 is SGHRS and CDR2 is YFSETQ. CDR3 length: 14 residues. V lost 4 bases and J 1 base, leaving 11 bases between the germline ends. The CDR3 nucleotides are TGCGCCAGCAGCCCCCGCGGGCAGAACACTGAAGCTTTCTTT. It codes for CASSPRGQNTEAFF.

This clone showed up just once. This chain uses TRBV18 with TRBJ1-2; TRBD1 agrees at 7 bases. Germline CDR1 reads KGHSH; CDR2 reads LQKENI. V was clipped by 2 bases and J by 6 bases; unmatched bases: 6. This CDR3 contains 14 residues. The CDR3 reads CASSPRQGEDGYTF. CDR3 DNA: TGTGCCAGCTCACCAAGGCAGGGGGAGGATGGCTACACCTTC.

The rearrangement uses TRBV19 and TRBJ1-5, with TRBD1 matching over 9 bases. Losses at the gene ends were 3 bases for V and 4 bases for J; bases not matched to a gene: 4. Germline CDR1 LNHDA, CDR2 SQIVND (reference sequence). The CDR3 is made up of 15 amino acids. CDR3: CASSMGQGGNQPQHF. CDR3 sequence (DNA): TGTGCCAGTAGTATGGGACAGGGAGGAAATCAGCCCCAGCATTTT.

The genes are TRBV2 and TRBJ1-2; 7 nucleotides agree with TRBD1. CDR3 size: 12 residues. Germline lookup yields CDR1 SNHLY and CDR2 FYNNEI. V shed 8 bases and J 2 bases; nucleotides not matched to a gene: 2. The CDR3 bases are TGTGCCAGCGGACAGGTCAACTATGGCTACACCTTC. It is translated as CASGQVNYGYTF.